This T cell receptor (beta chain) was observed in a study of T cell repertoires in cytomegalovirus infection. General study points: HLA-C-restricted CMV clonotypes gave the most frequent clonotype in two of eight donors.

This clonotype was picked up many times. The antigen is undetermined. Trimming stripped 5 bases from V and 7 bases from J, with 11 bases between. CDR3 size: 12 residues. From germline, CDR1 is SGHTA and CDR2 FQGNSA. TCRdb used MiXCR to reprocess the reads, holding one entry per CDR3 protein. The sample shows about 770,000 distinct CDR3 sequences, about 27% of them seen only once. The chain uses TRBV7-2 and TRBJ1-1; the D gene is possibly TRBD1 (6 bases). The receptor was isolated from a human donor in good health (CMV status not recorded). Some clones in this sample may be carry-over from other donors' samples. Sequencing used cultured CD8+ T cells from PBMCs, obtained from culture after CMV antigen stimulation. The CDR3 DNA sequence: TGTGCCAGCAGCCGAGTACAGGGTGAAGCTTTCTTT. Its translation: CASSRVQGEAFF.